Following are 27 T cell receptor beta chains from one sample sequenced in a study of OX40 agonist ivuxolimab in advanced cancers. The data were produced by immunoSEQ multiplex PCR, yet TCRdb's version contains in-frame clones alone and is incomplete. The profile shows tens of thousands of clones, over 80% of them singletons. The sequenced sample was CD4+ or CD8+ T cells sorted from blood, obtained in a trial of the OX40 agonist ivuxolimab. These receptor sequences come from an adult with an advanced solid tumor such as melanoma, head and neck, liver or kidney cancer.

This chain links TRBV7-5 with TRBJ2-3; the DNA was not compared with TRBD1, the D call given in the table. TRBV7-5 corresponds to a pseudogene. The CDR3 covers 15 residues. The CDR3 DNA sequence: TGTGCCAGAAGCCACCGACAGGGGATCACAGATACGCAGTATTTT. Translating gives CARSHRQGITDTQYF.

In nucleotides, the CDR3 is TGTGCCAGCAGTATCTGGGGGATCTCCTACGAGCAGTACTTC. Amino acid sequence: CASSIWGISYEQYF. The J gene is TRBJ2-7, the V gene TRBV2; D is tentatively TRBD1 or TRBD2 (5 bases each). Trimming took off 5 bases at V and 0 bases at J, with 11 bases between the two ends. This CDR3 is built from 14 residues. Looked up from germline, CDR1 is SNHLY and CDR2 is FYNNEI.

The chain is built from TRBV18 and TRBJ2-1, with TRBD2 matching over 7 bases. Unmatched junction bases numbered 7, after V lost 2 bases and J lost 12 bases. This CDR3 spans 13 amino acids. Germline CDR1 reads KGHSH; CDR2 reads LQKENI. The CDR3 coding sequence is TGTGCCAGCTCACCAGAAGGGGTAGCGGGGCAGTTCTTC. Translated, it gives CASSPEGVAGQFF. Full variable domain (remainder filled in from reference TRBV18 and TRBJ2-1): NAGVMQNPRHLVRRRGQEARLRCSPMKGHSHVYWYRQLPEEGLKFMVYLQKENIIDESGMPKERFSAEFPKEGPSILRIQQVVRGDSAAYFCASSPEGVAGQFFGPGTRLTVL.

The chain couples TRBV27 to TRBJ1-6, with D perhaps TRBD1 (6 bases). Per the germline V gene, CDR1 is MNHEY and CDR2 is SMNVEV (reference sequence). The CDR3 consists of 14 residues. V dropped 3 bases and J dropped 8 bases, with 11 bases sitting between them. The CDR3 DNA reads TGTGCCAGCAGTTTCAGGGACACCGATTCACCCCTCCACTTT. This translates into CASSFRDTDSPLHF.

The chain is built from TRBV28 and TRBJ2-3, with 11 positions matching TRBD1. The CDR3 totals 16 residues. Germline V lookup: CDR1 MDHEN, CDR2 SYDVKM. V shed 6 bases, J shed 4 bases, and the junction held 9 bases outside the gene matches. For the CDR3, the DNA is TGTGCCAGCAGCCCATTAGGGACAGGGGGTCCAGATACGCAGTATTTT. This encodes CASSPLGTGGPDTQYF.

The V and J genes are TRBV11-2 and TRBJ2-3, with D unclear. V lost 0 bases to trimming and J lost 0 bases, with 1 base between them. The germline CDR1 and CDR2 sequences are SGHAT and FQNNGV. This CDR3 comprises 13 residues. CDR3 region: CASSLDSTDTQYF. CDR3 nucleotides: TGTGCCAGCAGCTTAGACAGCACAGATACGCAGTATTTT.

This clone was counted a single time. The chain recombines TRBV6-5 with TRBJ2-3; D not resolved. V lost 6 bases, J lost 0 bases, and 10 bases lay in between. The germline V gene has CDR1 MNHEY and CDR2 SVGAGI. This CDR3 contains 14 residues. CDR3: CASSLLGSTDTQYF. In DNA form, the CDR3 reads TGTGCCAGCAGCCTACTCGGCAGCACAGATACGCAGTATTTT.

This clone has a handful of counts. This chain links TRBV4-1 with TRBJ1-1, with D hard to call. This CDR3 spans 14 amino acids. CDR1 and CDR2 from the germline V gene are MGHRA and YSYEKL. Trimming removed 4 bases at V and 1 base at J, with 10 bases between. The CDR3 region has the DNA TGCGCCAGCAGCCCAAGAACTACGAACACTGAAGCTTTCTTT. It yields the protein CASSPRTTNTEAFF.

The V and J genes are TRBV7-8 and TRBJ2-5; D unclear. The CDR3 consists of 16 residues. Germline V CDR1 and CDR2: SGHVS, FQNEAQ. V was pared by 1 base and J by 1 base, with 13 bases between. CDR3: CASSLVFGQIQETQYF. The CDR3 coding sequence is TGTGCCAGCAGCTTAGTCTTTGGGCAGATCCAAGAGACCCAGTACTTC.

The CDR3 region is CASSGWAYNEQFF. As DNA, the CDR3 is TGTGCCAGCAGTGGATGGGCGTACAATGAGCAGTTCTTC. V usage is TRBV27 and J usage is TRBJ2-1; D remains unclear. The CDR3 has 13 amino acids. Trimming took 5 bases from V and 4 from J, leaving 9 bases between them. Germline loops: CDR1 MNHEY, CDR2 SMNVEV (reference sequence).

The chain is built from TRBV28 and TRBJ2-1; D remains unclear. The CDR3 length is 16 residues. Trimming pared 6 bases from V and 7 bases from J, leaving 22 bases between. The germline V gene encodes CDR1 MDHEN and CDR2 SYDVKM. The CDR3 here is CASRLPGSGIVNEQFF. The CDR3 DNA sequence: TGTGCCAGCAGGCTTCCTGGGTCCGGAATCGTGAATGAGCAGTTCTTC. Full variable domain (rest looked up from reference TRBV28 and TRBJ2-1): DVKVTQSSRYLVKRTGEKVFLECVQDMDHENMFWYRQDPGLGLRLIYFSYDVKMKEKGDIPEGYSVSREKKERFSLILESASTNQTSMYLCASRLPGSGIVNEQFFGPGTRLTVL.

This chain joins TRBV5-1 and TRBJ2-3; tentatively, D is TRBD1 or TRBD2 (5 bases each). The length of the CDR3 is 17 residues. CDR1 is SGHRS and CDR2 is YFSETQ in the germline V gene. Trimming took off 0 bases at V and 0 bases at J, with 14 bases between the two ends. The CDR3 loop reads CASSLGGGTPSTDTQYF. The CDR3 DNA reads TGCGCCAGCAGCTTGGGTGGGGGAACCCCTAGCACAGATACGCAGTATTTT.

The CDR3 nucleotides are TGTGCCAGCAGCTTAAACCGGCAAGAGACCCAGTACTTC. Encoded protein: CASSLNRQETQYF. This chain links TRBV11-2 with TRBJ2-5; D remains ambiguous. CDR1 SGHAT and CDR2 FQNNGV come from the germline V gene. Between the trimmed V and J ends, which lost 2 bases and 2 bases, there was a span of 6 bases. This CDR3 region has 13 residues.

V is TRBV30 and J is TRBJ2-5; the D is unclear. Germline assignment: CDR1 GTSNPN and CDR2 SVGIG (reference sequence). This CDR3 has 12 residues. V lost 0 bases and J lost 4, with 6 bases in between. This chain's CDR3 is CAWSVRLETQYF. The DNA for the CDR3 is TGTGCCTGGAGTGTCAGGCTAGAGACCCAGTACTTC.

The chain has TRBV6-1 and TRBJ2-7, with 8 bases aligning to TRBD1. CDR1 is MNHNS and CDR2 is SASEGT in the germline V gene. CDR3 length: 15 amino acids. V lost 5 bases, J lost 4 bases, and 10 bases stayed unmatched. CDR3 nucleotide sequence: TGTGCCAGCAGTTCGCGGGCCGGGACAGGTTACGAGCAGTACTTC. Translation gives CASSSRAGTGYEQYF.

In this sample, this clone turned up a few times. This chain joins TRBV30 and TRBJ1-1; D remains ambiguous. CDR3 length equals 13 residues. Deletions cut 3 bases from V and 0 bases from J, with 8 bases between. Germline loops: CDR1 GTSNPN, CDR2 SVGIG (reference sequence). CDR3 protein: CAWSPTVNTEAFF. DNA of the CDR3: TGTGCCTGGAGCCCTACGGTGAACACTGAAGCTTTCTTT.

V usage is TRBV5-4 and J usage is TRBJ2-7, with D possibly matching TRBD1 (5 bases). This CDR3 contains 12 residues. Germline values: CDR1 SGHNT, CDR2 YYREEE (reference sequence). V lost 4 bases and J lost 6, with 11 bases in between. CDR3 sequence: CASSPIQGEQYF. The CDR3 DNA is TGTGCCAGCAGCCCTATCCAGGGCGAGCAGTACTTC.

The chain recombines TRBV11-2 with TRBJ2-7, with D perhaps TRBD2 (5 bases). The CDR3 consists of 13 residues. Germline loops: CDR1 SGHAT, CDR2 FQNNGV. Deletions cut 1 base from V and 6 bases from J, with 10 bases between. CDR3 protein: CASSLGGFGEQYF. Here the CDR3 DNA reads TGTGCCAGCAGCTTAGGAGGGTTCGGCGAGCAGTACTTC.

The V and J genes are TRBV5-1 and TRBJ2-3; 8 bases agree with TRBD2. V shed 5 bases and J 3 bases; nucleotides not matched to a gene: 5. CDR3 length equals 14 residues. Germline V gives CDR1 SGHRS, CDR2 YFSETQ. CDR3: CASSSGDPTDTQYF. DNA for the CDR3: TGCGCCAGCAGTAGCGGGGATCCAACAGATACGCAGTATTTT.

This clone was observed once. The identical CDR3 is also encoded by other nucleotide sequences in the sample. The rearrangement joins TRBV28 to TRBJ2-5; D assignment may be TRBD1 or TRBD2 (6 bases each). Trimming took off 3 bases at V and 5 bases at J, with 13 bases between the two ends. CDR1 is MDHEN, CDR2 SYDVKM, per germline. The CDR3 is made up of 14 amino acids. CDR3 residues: CASSLGGRVETQYF. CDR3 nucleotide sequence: TGTGCCAGCAGTTTGGGGGGCCGGGTGGAGACCCAGTACTTC. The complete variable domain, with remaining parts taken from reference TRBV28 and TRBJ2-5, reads DVKVTQSSRYLVKRTGEKVFLECVQDMDHENMFWYRQDPGLGLRLIYFSYDVKMKEKGDIPEGYSVSREKKERFSLILESASTNQTSMYLCASSLGGRVETQYFGPGTRLLVL.

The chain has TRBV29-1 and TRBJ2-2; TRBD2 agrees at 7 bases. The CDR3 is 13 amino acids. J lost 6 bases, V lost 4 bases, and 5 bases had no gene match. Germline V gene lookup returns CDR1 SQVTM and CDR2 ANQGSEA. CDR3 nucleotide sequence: TGCAGCGTTGTGAGGGGAGGGGCCGGGGAGCTGTTTTTT. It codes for CSVVRGGAGELFF.

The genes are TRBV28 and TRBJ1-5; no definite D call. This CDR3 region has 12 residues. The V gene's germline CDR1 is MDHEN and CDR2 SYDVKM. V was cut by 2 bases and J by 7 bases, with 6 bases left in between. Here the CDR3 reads CASSLQGQPQHF. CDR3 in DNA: TGTGCCAGCAGTTTACAAGGCCAGCCCCAGCATTTT.

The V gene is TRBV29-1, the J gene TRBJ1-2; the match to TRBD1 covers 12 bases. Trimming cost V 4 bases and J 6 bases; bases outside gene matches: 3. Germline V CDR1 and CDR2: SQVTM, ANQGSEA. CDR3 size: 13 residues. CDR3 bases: TGCAGCGTTGTGGGGACAGGGGGCGATGGCTACACCTTC. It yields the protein CSVVGTGGDGYTF.

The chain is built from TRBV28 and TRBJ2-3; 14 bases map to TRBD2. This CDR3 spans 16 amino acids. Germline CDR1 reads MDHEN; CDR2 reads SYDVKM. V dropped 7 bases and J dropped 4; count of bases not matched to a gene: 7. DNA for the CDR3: TGTGCCAGCACCGATGGACTAGCGGGAGGTGCAGATACGCAGTATTTT. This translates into CASTDGLAGGADTQYF.

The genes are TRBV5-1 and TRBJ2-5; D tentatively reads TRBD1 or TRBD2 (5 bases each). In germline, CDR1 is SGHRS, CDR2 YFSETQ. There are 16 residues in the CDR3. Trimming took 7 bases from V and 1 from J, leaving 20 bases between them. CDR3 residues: CASYQGQGRPQETQYF. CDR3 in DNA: TGCGCCAGCTACCAAGGGCAGGGACGTCCCCAAGAGACCCAGTACTTC.

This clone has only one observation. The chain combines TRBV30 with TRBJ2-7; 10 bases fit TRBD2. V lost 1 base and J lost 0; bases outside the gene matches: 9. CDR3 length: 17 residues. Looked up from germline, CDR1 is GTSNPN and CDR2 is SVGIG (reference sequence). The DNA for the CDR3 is TGTGCCTGGAGTGGGGCTAGCGGGGGCCTTAACTCCTACGAGCAGTACTTC. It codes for CAWSGASGGLNSYEQYF.

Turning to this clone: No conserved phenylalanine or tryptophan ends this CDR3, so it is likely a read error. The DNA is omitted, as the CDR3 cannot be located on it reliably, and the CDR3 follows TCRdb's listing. The CDR3 protein is CASSPGGDRVVEV. The J gene is TRBJ1-2, the V gene TRBV7-9. From germline, CDR1 is SEHNR and CDR2 FQNEAQ (reference sequence). The CDR3 numbers 13 amino acids, ends counted.